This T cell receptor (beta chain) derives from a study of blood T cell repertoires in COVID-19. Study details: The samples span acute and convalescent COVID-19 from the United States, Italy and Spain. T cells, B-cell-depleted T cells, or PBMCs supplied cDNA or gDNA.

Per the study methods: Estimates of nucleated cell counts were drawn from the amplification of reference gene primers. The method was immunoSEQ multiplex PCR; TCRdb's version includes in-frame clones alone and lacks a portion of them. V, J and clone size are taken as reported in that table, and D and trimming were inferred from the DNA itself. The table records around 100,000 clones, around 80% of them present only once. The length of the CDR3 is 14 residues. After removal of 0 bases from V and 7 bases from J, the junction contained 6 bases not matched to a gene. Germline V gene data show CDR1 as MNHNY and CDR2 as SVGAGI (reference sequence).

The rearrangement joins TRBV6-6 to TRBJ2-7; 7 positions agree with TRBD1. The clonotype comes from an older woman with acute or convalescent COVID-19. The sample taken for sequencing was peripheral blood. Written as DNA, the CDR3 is TGTGCCAGCAGTTACTCCGGGACAGCCAATGAGCAGTACTTC. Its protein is CASSYSGTANEQYF.